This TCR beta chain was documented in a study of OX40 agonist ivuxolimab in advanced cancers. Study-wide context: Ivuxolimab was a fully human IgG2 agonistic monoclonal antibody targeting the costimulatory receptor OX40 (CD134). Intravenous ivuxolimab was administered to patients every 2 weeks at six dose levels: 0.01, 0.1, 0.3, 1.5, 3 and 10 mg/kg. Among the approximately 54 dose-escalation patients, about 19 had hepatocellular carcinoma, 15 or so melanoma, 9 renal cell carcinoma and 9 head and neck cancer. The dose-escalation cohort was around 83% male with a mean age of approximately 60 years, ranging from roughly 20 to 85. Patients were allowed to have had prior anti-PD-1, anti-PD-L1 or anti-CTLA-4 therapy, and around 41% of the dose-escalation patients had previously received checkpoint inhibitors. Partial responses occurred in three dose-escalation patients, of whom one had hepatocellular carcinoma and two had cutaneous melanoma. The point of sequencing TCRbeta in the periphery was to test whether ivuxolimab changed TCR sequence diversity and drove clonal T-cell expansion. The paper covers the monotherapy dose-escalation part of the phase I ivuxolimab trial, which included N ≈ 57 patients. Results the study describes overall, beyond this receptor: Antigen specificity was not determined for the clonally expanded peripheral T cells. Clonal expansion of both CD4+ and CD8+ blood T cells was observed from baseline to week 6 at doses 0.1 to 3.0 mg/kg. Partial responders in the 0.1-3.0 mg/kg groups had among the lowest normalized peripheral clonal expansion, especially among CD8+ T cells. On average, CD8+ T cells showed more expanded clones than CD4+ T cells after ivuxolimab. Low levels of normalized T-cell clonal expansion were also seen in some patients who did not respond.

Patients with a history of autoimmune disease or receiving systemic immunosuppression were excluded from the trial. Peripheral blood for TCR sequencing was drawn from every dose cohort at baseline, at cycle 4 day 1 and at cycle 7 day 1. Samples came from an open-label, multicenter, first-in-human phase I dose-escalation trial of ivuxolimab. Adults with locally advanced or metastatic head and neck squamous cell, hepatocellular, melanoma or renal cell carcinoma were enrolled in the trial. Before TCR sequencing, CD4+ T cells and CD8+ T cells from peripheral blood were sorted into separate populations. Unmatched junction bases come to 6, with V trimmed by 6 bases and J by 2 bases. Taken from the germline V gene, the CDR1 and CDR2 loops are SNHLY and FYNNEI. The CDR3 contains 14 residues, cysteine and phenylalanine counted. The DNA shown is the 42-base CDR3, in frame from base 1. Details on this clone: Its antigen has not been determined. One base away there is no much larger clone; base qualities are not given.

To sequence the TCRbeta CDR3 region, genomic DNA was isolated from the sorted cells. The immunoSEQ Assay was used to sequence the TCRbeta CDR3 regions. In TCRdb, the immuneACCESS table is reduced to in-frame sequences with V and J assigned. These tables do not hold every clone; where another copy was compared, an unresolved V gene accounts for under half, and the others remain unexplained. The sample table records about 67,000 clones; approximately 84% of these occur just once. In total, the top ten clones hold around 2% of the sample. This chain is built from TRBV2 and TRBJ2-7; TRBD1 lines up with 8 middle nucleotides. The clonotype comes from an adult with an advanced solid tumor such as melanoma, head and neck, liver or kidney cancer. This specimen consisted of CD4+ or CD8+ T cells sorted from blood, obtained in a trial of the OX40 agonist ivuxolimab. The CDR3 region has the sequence CASRGGQAPYEQYF. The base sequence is TGTGCCAGCAGGGGGGGACAGGCCCCCTACGAGCAGTACTTC.